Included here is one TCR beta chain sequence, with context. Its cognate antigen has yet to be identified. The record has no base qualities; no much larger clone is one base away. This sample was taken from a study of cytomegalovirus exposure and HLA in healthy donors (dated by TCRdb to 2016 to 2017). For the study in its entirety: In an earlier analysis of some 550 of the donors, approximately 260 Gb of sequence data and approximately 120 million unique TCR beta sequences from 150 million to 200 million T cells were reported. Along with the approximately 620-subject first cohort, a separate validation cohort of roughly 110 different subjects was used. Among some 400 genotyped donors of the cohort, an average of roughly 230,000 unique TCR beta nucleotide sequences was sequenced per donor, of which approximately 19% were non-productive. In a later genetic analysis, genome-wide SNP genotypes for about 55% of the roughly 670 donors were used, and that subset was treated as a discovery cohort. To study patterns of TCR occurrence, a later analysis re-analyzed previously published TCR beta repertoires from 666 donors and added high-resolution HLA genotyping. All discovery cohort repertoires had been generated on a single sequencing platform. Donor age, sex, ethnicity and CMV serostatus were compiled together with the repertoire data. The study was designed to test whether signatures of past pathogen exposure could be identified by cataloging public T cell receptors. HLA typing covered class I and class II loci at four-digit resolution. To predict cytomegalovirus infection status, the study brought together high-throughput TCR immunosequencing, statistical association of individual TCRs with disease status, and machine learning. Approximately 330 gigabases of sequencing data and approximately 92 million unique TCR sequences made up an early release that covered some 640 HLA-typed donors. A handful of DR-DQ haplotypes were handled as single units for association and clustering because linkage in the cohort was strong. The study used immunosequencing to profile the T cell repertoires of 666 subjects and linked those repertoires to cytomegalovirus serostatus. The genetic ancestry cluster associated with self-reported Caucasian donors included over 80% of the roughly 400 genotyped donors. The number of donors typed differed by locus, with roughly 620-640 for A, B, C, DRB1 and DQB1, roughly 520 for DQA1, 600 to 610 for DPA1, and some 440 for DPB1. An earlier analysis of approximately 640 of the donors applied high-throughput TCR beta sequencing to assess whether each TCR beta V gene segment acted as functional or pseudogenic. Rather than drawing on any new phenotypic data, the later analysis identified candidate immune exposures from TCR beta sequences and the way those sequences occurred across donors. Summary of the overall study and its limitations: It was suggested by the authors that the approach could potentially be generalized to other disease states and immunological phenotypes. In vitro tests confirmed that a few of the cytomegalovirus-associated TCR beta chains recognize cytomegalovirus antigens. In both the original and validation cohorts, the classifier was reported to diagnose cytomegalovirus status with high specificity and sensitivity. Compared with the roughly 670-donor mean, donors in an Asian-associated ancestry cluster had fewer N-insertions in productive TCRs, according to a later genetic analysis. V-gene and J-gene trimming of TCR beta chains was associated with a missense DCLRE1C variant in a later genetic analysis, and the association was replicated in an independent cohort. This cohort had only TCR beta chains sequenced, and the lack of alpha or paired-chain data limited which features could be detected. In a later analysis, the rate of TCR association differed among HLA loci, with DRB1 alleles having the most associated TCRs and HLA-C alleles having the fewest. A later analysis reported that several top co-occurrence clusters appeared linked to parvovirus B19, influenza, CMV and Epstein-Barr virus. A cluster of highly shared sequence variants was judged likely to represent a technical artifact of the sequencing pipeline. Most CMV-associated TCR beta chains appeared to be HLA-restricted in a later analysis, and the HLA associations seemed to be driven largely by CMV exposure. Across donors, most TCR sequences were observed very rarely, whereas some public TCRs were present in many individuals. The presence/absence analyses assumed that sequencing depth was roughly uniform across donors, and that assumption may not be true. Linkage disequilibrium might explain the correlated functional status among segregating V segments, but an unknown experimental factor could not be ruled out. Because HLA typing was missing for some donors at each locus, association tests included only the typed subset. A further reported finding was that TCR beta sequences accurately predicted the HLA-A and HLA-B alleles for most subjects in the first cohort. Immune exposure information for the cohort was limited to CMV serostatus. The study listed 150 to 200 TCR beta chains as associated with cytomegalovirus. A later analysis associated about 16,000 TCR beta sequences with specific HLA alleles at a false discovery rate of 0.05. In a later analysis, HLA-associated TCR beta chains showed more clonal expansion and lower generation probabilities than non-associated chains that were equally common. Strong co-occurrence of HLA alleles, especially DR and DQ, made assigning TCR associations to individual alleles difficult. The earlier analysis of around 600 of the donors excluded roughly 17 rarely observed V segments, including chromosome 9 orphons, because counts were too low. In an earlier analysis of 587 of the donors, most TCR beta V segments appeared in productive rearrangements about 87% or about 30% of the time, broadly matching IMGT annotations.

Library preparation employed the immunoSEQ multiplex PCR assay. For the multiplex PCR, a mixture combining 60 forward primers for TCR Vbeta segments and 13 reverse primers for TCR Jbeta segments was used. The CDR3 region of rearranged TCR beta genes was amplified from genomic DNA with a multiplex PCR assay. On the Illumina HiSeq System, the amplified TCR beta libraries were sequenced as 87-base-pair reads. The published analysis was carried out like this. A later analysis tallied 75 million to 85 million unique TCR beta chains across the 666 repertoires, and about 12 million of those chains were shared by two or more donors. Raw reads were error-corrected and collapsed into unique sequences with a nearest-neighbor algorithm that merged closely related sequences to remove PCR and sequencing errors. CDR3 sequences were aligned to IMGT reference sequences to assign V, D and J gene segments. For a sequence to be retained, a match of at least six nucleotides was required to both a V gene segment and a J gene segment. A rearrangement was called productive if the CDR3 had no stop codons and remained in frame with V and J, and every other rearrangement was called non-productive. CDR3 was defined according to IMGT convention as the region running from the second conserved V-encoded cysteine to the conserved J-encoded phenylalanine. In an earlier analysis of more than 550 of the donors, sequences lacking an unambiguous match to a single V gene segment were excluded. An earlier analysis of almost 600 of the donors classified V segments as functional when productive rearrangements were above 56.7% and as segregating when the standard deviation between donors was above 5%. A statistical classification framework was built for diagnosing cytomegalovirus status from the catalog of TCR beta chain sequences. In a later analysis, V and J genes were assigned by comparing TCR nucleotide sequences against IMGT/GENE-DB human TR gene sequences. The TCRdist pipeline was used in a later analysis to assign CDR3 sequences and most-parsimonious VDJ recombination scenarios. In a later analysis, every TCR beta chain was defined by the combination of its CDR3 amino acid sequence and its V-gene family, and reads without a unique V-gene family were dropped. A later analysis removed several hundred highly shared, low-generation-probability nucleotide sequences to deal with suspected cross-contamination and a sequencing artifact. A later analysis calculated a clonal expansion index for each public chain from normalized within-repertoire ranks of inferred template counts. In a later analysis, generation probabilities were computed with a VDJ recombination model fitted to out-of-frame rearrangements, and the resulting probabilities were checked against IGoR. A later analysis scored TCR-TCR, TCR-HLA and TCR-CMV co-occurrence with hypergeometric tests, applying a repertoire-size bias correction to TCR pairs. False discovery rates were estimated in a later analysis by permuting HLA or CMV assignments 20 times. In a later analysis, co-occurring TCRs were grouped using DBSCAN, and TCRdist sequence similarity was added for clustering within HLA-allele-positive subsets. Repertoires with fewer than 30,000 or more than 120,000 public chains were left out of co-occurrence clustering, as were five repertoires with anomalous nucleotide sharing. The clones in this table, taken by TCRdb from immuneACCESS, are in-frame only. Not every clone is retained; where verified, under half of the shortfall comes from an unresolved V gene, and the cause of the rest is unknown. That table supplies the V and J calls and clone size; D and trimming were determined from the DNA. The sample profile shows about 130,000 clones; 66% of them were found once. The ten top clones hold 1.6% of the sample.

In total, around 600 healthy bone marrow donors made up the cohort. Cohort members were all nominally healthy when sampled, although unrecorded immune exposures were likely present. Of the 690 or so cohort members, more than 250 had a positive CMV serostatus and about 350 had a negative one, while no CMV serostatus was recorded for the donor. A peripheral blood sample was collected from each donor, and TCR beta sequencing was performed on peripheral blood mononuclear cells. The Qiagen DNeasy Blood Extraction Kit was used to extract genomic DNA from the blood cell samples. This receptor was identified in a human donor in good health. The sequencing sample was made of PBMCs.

The CDR3 protein is CASSVDGEPGETQYF. The DNA sequence follows: TGTGCCAGCAGCGTAGACGGGGAGCCGGGAGAGACCCAGTACTTC. The sequence is built from TRBV9 and TRBJ2-5; TRBD2 could be the D gene, as 5 bases match. Reading the germline V gene gives CDR1 SGDLS and CDR2 YYNGEE. V loses 0 bases, J loses 4 bases, and the germline ends lie 13 bases apart. From its cysteine to its phenylalanine, the CDR3 spans 15 amino acids. Left in the record is the CDR3 DNA by itself, 45 bases read in frame from the first base.